This T cell receptor beta chain was identified in a study of PD-L1 blockade in urothelial cancer. Only in-frame clones appear in the TCRdb table, and some are missing; sequencing was by immunoSEQ multiplex PCR. The sample lists 70,000 to 100,000 clones, 84% seen once, with approximately 2.1% in the top ten. Time point here: pretreatment peripheral blood. Unmatched junction bases numbered 10, after V lost 4 bases and J lost 4 bases. CDR3 length: 17 amino acids. CDR1 and CDR2 (germline): SGDLS, YYNGEE. The sequencing used PBMCs, collected around atezolizumab (anti-PD-L1) treatment. The receptor comes from a man aged 55-75 years with urothelial cancer. V and J are TRBV9 and TRBJ2-1; 11 bases are shared with TRBD2. In nucleotides, the CDR3 is TGTGCCAGCAGCCCCTTGGCGGGACTAGCGGATTACAATGAGCAGTTCTTC. Translation gives CASSPLAGLADYNEQFF. The whole variable domain, remainder taken from reference TRBV9 and TRBJ2-1, is DSGVTQTPKHLITATGQRVTLRCSPRSGDLSVYWYQQSLDQGLQFLIQYYNGEERAKGNILERFSAQQFPDLHSELNLSSLELGDSALYFCASSPLAGLADYNEQFFGPGTRLTVL.